The T cell receptor (beta chain) under discussion was sequenced for a study of shared clonotypes between healthy human individuals. Researchers partitioned CD4+ cells into CD45RA+ naive and CD45RA-negative memory subsets. Trimming cost V 5 bases and J 3 bases; bases outside gene matches: 3. Germline V CDR1 and CDR2: SGHTA, FQGTGA. This CDR3 is 13 amino acids long. TCRdb keeps only in-frame clones here, not all; method: immunoSEQ multiplex PCR. Among under 2.5 million clones listed, less than 95% were seen once. On this clone: Other DNA sequences in the sample encode the same CDR3.

The sample consisted of naive CD4+ T cells from PBMCs. Stated subset: CD45RA+ positively selected. This TCR came from a man aged 18 to 30 in good health. Some clones in this sample may be carry-over from other donors' samples. The rearrangement links TRBV7-3 to TRBJ1-1; 7 bases align to TRBD1. The CDR3 reads CASSPTGDTEAFF. In nucleotides, the CDR3 is TGTGCCAGCAGCCCAACAGGGGACACTGAAGCTTTCTTT.